This T cell receptor beta chain emerged from a study of vaccination effects on CD4 cells after COVID-19. The study's findings and limits: After vaccination, at late timepoints, clones induced by infection and by vaccine contracted markedly.

Points on this clone: Its antigen is still unknown.

CDR1 and CDR2 (germline): SGHTA, FQGNSA. This CDR3 has 14 residues. V was clipped by 7 bases and J by 2 bases, with 13 bases between them. TCRdb keeps only in-frame clones here, not all; method: immunoSEQ multiplex PCR. The table shows roughly 67,000 clones, with about four fifths occurring only once. With the ViraFEST assay, the study expanded antigen-specific CD4+ T cells using viral peptide pools, then sequenced them. The culture ran for roughly 10 days before CD4+ T cells were isolated. Nucleocapsid antibodies stayed negative before and after vaccination, showing no earlier SARS-CoV-2 infection. In culture with about 9.7 IU/ml IL-2 and about 9.7 ug/ml peptides, PBMC were grown at two million per well. Half-medium replacement with IL-2 medium occurred on days 3 and 7.

Specimen: CD4+ T cells from PBMCs cultured with SARS-CoV-2 spike peptides, collected before COVID-19 vaccination. This TCR came from a human donor who received a COVID-19 vaccine. The chain couples TRBV7-2 to TRBJ2-3; a possible D gene is TRBD2 (5 bases). CDR3 sequence reads: CASKVGGPTDTQYF. The CDR3, as DNA: TGTGCCAGCAAAGTAGGAGGCCCCACAGATACGCAGTATTTT.